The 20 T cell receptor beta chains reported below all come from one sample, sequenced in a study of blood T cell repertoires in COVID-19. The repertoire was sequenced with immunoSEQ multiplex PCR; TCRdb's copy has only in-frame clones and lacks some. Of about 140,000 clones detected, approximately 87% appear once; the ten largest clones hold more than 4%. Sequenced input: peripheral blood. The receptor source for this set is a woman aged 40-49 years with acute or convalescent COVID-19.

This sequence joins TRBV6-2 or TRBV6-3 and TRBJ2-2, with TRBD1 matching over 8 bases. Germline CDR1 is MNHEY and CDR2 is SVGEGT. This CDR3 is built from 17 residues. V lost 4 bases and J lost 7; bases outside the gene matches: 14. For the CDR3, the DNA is TGTGCCAGCAGTTCGATTCGAATGGACAGGGTAGGCGGGGAGCTGTTTTTT. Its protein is CASSSIRMDRVGGELFF.

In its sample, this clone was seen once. CDR3 coding DNA: TGTGCCAGCAGCCTACGGACAGTAACCTATGGCTACACCTTC. It yields the protein CASSLRTVTYGYTF. The V gene is TRBV5-8, the J gene TRBJ1-2; weak D call: TRBD1 (6 bases). The V gene's germline CDR1 is SGHTS and CDR2 YDEGEE. This CDR3 has 14 amino acids. With 4 bases removed from V and 4 bases from J, the gap between germline ends came to 14 bases. The full variable domain, its missing parts supplied by reference TRBV5-8 and TRBJ1-2, is EAGVTQSPTHLIKTRGQQATLRCSPISGHTSVYWYQQALGLGLQFLLWYDEGEERNRGNFPPRFSGRQFPNYSSELNVNALELEDSALYLCASSLRTVTYGYTFGSGTRLTVV.

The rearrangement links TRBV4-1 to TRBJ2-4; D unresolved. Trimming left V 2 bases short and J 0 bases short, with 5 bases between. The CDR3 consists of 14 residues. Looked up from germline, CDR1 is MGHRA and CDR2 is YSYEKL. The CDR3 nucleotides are TGCGCCAGCAGCCAAACTCTAGCCAAAAACATTCAGTACTTC. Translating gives CASSQTLAKNIQYF.

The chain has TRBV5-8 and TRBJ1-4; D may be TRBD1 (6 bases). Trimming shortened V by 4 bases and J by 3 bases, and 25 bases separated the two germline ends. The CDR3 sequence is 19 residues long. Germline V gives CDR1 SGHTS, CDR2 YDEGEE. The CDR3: CASSTPGRWMGAANEKLFF. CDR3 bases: TGTGCCAGCAGCACTCCGGGACGGTGGATGGGGGCAGCTAATGAAAAACTGTTTTTT. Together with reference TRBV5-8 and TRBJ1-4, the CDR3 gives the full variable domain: EAGVTQSPTHLIKTRGQQATLRCSPISGHTSVYWYQQALGLGLQFLLWYDEGEERNRGNFPPRFSGRQFPNYSSELNVNALELEDSALYLCASSTPGRWMGAANEKLFFGSGTQLSVL.

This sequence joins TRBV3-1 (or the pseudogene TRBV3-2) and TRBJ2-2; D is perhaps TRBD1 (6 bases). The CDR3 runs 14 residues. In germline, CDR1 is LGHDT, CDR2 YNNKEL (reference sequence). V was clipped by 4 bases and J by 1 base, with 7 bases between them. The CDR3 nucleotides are TGTGCCAGCAGCCCGACAGGGAACACCGGGGAGCTGTTTTTT. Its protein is CASSPTGNTGELFF.

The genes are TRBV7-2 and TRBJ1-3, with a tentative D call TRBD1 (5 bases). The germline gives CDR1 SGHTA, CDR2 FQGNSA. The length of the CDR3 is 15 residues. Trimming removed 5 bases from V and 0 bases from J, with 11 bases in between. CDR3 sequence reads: CASSTAGFSGNTIYF. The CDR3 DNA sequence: TGTGCCAGCAGCACGGCAGGGTTCTCTGGAAACACCATATATTTT.

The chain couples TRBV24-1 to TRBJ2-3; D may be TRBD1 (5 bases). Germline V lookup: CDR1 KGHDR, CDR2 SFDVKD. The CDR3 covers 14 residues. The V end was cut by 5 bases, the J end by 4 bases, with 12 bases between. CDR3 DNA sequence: TGTGCCACCAGTGGGGGCAGGGTGCCAGATACGCAGTATTTT. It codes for CATSGGRVPDTQYF.

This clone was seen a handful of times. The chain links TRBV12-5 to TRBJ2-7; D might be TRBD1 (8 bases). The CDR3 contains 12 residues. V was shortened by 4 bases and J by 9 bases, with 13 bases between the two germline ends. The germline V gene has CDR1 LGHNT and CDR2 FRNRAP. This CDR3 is CASGSTGEGQYF. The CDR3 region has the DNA TGTGCTAGTGGTTCGACAGGGGAGGGGCAGTACTTC.

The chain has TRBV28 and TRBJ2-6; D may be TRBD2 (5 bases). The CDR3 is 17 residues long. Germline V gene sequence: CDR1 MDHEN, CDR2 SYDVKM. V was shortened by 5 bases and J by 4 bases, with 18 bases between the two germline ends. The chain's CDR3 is CASSTGPGSLGANVLTF. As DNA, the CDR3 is TGTGCCAGCAGTACCGGCCCGGGGTCCCTCGGGGCCAACGTCCTGACTTTC.

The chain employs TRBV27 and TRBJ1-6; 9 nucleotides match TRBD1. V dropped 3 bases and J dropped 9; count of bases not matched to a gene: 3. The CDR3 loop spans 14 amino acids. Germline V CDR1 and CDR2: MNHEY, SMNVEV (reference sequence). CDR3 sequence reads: CASSFTGGLSPLHF. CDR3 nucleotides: TGTGCCAGCAGTTTTACAGGGGGCCTTTCACCCCTCCACTTT.

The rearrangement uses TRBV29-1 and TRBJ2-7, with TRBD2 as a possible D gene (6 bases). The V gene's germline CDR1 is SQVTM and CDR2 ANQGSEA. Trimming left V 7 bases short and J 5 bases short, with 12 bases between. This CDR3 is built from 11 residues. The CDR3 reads CSAGLINEQYF. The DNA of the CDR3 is TGCAGCGCCGGACTAATTAACGAGCAGTACTTC.

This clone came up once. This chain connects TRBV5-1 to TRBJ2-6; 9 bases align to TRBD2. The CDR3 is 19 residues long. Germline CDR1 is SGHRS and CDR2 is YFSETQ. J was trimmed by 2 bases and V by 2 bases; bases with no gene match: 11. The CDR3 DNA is TGCGCCAGCAGCTTAGGGGATCGCGGGGGGGCCACTGGGGCCAACGTCCTGACTTTC. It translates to CASSLGDRGGATGANVLTF.

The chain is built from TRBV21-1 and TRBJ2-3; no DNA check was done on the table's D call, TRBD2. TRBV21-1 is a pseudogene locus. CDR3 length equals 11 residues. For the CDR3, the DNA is TGTGCCAGCAGCTGCGGGGGGGTTAAGTATTTT. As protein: CASSCGGVKYF.

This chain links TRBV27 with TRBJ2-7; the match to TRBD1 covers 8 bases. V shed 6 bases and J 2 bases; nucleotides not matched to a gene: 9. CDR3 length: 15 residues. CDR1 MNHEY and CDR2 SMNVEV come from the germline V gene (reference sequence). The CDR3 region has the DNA TGTGCCAGCAGCCCAGGGACAGGTGAAACCTACGAGCAGTACTTC. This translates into CASSPGTGETYEQYF.

Here the CDR3 reads CASSPPTRDRSRYTF. CDR3 nucleotide sequence: TGTGCCAGCTCACCACCGACCAGGGACAGGAGCCGCTACACCTTC. V and J are TRBV18 and TRBJ1-2; TRBD1 agrees at 8 bases. The trim removed 0 bases at V and 9 bases at J, leaving 9 bases unmatched. The length of the CDR3 is 15 residues. The germline V gene encodes CDR1 KGHSH and CDR2 LQKENI.

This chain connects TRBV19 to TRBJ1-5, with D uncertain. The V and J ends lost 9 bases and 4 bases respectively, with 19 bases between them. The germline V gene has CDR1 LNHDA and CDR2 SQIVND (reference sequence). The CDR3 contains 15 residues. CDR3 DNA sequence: TGTGCCAGCTCGTCGTTATACAAAATTAATCAGCCCCAGCATTTT. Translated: CASSSLYKINQPQHF. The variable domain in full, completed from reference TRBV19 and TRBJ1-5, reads DGGITQSPKYLFRKEGQNVTLSCEQNLNHDAMYWYRQDPGQGLRLIYYSQIVNDFQKGDIAEGYSVSREKKESFPLTVTSAQKNPTAFYLCASSSLYKINQPQHFGDGTRLSIL.

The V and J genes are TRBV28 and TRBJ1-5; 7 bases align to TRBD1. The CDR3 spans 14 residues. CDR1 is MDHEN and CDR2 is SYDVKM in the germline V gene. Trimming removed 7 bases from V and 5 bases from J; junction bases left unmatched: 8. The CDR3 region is CASKGGPVHQPQHF. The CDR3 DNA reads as TGTGCCAGCAAAGGGGGCCCCGTCCATCAGCCCCAGCATTTT.

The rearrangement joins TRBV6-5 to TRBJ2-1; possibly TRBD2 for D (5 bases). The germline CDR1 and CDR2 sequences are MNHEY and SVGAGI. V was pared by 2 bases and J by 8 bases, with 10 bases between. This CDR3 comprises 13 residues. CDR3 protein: CASSYAPSYEQFF. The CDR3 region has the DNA TGTGCCAGCAGTTACGCCCCTAGCTATGAGCAGTTCTTC.

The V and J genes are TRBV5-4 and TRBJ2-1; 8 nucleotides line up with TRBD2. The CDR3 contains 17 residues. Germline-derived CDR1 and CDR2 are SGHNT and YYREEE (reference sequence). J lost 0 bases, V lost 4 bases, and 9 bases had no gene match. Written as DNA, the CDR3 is TGTGCCAGCAGCACTGTACTAGCGGCTTCCTCCTACAATGAGCAGTTCTTC. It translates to CASSTVLAASSYNEQFF.

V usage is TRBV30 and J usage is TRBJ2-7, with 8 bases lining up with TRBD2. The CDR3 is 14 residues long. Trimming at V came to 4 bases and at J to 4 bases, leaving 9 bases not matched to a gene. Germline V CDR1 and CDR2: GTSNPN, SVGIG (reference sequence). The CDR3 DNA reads TGTGCCTGGACATTAGCGGGATCGGTTTACGAGCAGTACTTC. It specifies CAWTLAGSVYEQYF.